This section outlines one TCR beta chain sequence together with its context. This sample was included in a study of cytomegalovirus exposure and HLA in healthy donors. This CDR3 comprises 11 residues. V gave up 1 base and J gave up 7 bases, with 4 bases separating them. Germline CDR1 DFQATT, CDR2 SNEGSKA (reference sequence). Researchers ran the PCR with 60 Vbeta and 13 Jbeta primers. Using immunoSEQ multiplex PCR, the repertoire was profiled, and TCRdb retains in-frame clones only, with some absent. The data contain 130,000 or so clones, 81% of them singletons. Source material: PBMCs. This TCR came from a man between 18 and 35 years old in good health and CMV-seronegative. The rearrangement links TRBV20-1 to TRBJ1-4, with no clear D. CDR3 protein: CSARASEKLFF. CDR3 coding DNA: TGCAGTGCTAGAGCCTCTGAAAAACTGTTTTTT.